This TCR beta chain emerged from a study of blood T cell repertoires in COVID-19. Study-level background: Specimens from acute and convalescent COVID-19 originated in the United States, Italy and Spain.

Original processing methods: Reference gene primer amplification in the assay estimated nucleated cell counts. Generated by immunoSEQ multiplex PCR, the TCRdb table keeps only in-frame clones and is missing some. The V and J calls and clone size were taken over from that table, and D and trimming were inferred from the DNA. Of some 250,000 clones listed, 85% to 90% are singletons. V lost 3 bases and J lost 4; bases outside the gene matches: 4. CDR3 length equals 15 residues. The germline V gene encodes CDR1 LNHDA and CDR2 SQIVND (reference sequence). This clonotype was obtained from a woman aged 70-85 years with active or convalescent COVID-19. Sequenced input: peripheral blood. This chain links TRBV19 with TRBJ2-2, with 8 nucleotides matching TRBD2. For the CDR3, the DNA is TGTGCCAGTAGTATCCCTCGGGGGGGCACCGGGGAGCTGTTTTTT. Translated, it gives CASSIPRGGTGELFF.